This TCR beta chain stems from a study of blood T cell repertoires in COVID-19. Study summary: Acute and convalescent COVID-19 specimens originated in the United States, Italy and Spain. T cells, B-cell-depleted T cells, or PBMCs provided the cDNA or gDNA that served as material.

Authors' analysis steps: Reference gene primers were amplified, and this amplification served to estimate nucleated cell counts. Here immunoSEQ multiplex PCR was the method, and the copy in TCRdb shows in-frame clones only, minus some. V, J and clone size were drawn from that table, and D and trimming were deduced from the DNA. In the table there are approximately 250,000 clones, nearly 85% of which are singletons. The germline gives CDR1 SGHVS, CDR2 FQNEAQ. The J segment lost 4 bases and the V segment lost 2 bases, leaving 5 bases of the junction unmatched. The CDR3 is made up of 15 amino acids. V is TRBV7-8 and J is TRBJ1-3; 7 nucleotides match TRBD1. The TCR comes from a human donor in a cohort sampled during active COVID-19. The sequenced sample consisted of peripheral blood. DNA for the CDR3: TGTGCCAGCAGCTTAAGGACAGGTGACGGAAACACCATATATTTT. Translation: CASSLRTGDGNTIYF.